The T cell receptor (beta chain) under discussion was sequenced for a study of T cells in women clearing cervical HPV infection. At the level of the study: Case blood drawn at lesion detection; control blood after infection cleared. Study-wide points: Associations may precede or follow infection; HPV-specific or memory T cells were not isolated. TRBV6-7 abundance was lower in cases than controls (0.11% versus 0.16%).

In regard to this clone: Its antigen is undetermined. The read ends 3 residues early relative to the CDR3; the germline J gene fills the gap.

Genomic DNA, averaging roughly 1,200 ng per sample, yielded TCR beta CDR3 via immunoSEQ. TCRdb keeps only in-frame clones here, not all; method: immunoSEQ multiplex PCR. The data show around 31,000 clones, and the top ten clones hold roughly 8.4%. Germline V gene data show CDR1 as LGHNA and CDR2 as YNFKEQ. The CDR3 totals 17 residues. With 4 bases clipped from V and 3 bases from J, the junction kept 10 bases outside the gene matches. The clonotype was recovered from a woman between 18 and 75 years old with a cervical HPV16 infection that either progressed to CIN3+ or cleared (not recorded which). The specimen sequenced was blood buffy coat. This rearrangement joins TRBV4-2 to TRBJ2-3; 10 nucleotides match TRBD1. The DNA read from the CDR3 is TGTGCCAGCAGCCTCAAACTCGGGACAGGGGAGACAGATACG. It translates to CASSLKLGTGETDT. The entire CDR3 is CASSLKLGTGETDTQYF.